A single sample is the source of the 9 T cell receptor delta chains below, sequenced in a study of human gamma delta and Vdelta1 T cells. TCRdb reanalysed the PCR reads with CATT. The sample lists thousands of delta-chain clones, about 8.4% occurring once. The sample comprised naive CD27+ Vdelta1 gamma-delta T cells from blood. The receptors were gathered from a human donor in good health.

Comment on this clone: Since a much larger clone is just one base distant, this may be a read error. This sample includes further DNA sequences coding for the same CDR3. The gene calls are TRDV1 and TRDJ1; TRDD3 might be the D (5 bases). V was trimmed by 0 bases and J by 2 bases, leaving 34 bases between them. Per germline, CDR1 TSWWSYY and CDR2 QGS. The CDR3 runs to 23 residues. The CDR3 loop reads CALGELVSQKKVSVLVDTDKLIF. The CDR3 DNA reads TGTGCTCTTGGGGAACTAGTTTCTCAGAAGAAAGTTTCCGTACTGGTGGATACCGATAAACTCATCTTT.

This clone was observed at least ten times. This may stem from a read error, because a much larger clone lies one nucleotide away. V usage is TRDV1 and J usage is TRDJ1; tentatively, D is TRDD3 (5 bases). The CDR3 is 17 residues long. Germline V gene data show CDR1 as TSWWSYY and CDR2 as QGS. Deletions cut 4 bases from V and 1 base from J, with 19 bases between. In nucleotides, the CDR3 is TGTGCTCTTGGGGTCCGGTACTGTGGGATGCGCACCGATAAACTCATCTTT. Protein: CALGVRYCGMRTDKLIF.

The rearrangement uses TRDV1 and TRDJ1; D gene unclear. Germline CDR1 reads TSWWSYY; CDR2 reads QGS. The CDR3 runs to 22 residues. Trimming took 0 bases from V and 0 from J, leaving 29 bases between them. CDR3 residues: CALGELSCARCKYRQYTDKLIF. The CDR3 DNA follows: TGTGCTCTTGGGGAACTCTCCTGCGCGAGGTGTAAGTACCGCCAGTACACCGATAAACTCATCTTT.

V gene TRDV2 combines with J gene TRDJ1; 7 bases are shared with TRDD3. CDR1 is GEAIGNYY and CDR2 is EKD in the germline V gene. The CDR3 loop spans 15 amino acids. J lost 0 bases, V lost 9 bases, and 12 bases had no gene match. The CDR3 reads CATDGGMVYTDKLIF. The CDR3 DNA reads as TGTGCCACCGATGGGGGGATGGTGTACACCGATAAACTCATCTTT.

Only a few counts were recorded for this clone. A read error is the likely source, as a far larger clone sits one nucleotide away. Other nucleotide sequences in the sample specify the same CDR3. The chain has TRDV1 and TRDJ1, with 9 bases matching TRDD3. The CDR3 length is 19 residues. Germline CDR1 and CDR2: TSWWSYY and QGS. The CDR3: CALGGLPRGYVGYTDKLIF. The CDR3 nucleotides are TGTGCTCTTGGGGGTCTCCCCCGGGGATACGTAGGGTACACTGATAAACTCATCTTT.

A remark on this clone: One junction end disagrees with the germline gene, perhaps due to a read error. The V gene is TRDV1, the J gene TRDJ1; 13 bases are shared with TRDD3. Germline assignment: CDR1 TSWWSYY and CDR2 QGS. CDR3 size: 19 residues. CDR3 region: CALGAPTGGYAGKTDKLIF. In nucleotides, the CDR3 is TGTGCTCTGGGGGCACCGACTGGGGGATACGCGGGTAAAACCGATAAACTCATCTTT.

This clone has just a few counts. Since a much larger clone is just one base distant, this may be a read error. The chain carries TRDV1 and TRDJ1; 11 nucleotides line up with TRDD3. After removal of 6 bases from V and 2 bases from J, the junction contained 11 bases not matched to a gene. Per germline, CDR1 TSWWSYY and CDR2 QGS. This CDR3 region has 17 residues. CDR3 region: CALGANGTGGYTDKLIF. CDR3 sequence (DNA): TGTGCTCTTGGAGCCAACGGAACTGGGGGATATACCGATAAACTCATCTTT.

This clone was counted a few times. TCRdb records a much larger clone's protein for this DNA, with a difference at residue 15 that likely arises from a read error; the protein given is the translation of the DNA. The V and J genes are TRDV1 and TRDJ1; 7 nucleotides match TRDD3. The CDR3 is 20 residues long. V trimming: 5 bases; J trimming: 3 bases; junction bases outside the gene matches: 24. CDR1 is TSWWSYY, CDR2 QGS, per germline. CDR3 coding DNA: TGTGCTCTTGGGAAAGGCGTACGTGCGGGGATAGGGGGGTACGCCGATAAACTCATCTTT. It specifies CALGKGVRAGIGGYADKLIF.

As to this clone: This DNA translates differently at residue 12 from the TCRdb protein, which is that of a much larger clone; a read error is likely, and the protein shown is the DNA's own translation. The chain recombines TRDV1 with TRDJ1, with a possible D match to TRDD2 (5 bases). The CDR3 contains 19 residues. CDR1 and CDR2 (germline): TSWWSYY, QGS. Trimming left V 2 bases short and J 5 bases short, with 27 bases between. DNA of the CDR3: TGTGCTCTTGGGGAAAAGCGGGGCTTCCCCAGAGGACGCGTAGATAAACTCATCTTT. Protein product: CALGEKRGFPRGRVDKLIF.